This TCR beta chain was observed in a study of T-cell reconstitution after alpha-beta-depleted transplantation in children. Notes on the study in general: From newly produced T cells came most of the T-cell counts and diversity one year after transplant. At around two months after transplant, the alpha-beta T cells were reportedly derived from several hundred expanded clones that came from non-depleted graft cells.

V lost 8 bases and J lost 8; bases outside the gene matches: 13. The CDR3 is 15 residues long. The germline CDR1 and CDR2 sequences are ENHRY and SYGVKD. A TCRbeta library incorporating unique molecular identifiers was prepared. TCRdb passed the PCR reads through MiXCR, listing each CDR3 protein once. The sample consists of more than 400,000 distinct CDR3 sequences, 43% of them appearing once. As to this clonotype: Its matching antigen is unknown.

The chain recombines TRBV10-3 with TRBJ1-5, with 9 bases matching TRBD1. The TCR was taken from a girl aged 2 to 10 with aplastic anemia, due to receive a stem cell transplant. The sequencing here drew on PBMCs, taken before TCRalphabeta/CD19-depleted stem cell transplant. The CDR3 loop reads CAIARGQGNWEPQHF. The CDR3, as DNA: TGTGCCATCGCAAGGGGACAGGGAAATTGGGAGCCCCAGCATTTT.